The 20 T cell receptor beta chains given below trace back to one sample, sequenced in a study of T-cell reconstitution after alpha-beta-depleted transplantation in children. Researchers prepared the TCRbeta library using unique molecular identifiers, the study reports. TCRdb redid the calling of the PCR reads with MiXCR, one entry per CDR3 protein. This sample yields approximately 79,000 distinct CDR3 sequences, of which 15% to 20% are seen a single time; about 54% belongs to the top ten. Source: PBMCs, mostly from graft donor cells, taken 360 days after TCRalphabeta/CD19-depleted stem cell transplant. The receptors shown here come from a male patient aged 2 to 9 who had a stem cell transplant for acute lymphoblastic leukemia, so the T cells may come from the graft donor.

This clonotype was seen many times. V gene TRBV7-8 combines with J gene TRBJ1-5; 10 positions agree with TRBD1. CDR3 size: 16 residues. V shed 2 bases, J shed 5 bases, and the junction held 6 bases outside the gene matches. Per germline, CDR1 SGHVS and CDR2 FQNEAQ. This CDR3 is CASSLNDRGRDQPQHF. Written as DNA, the CDR3 is TGTGCCAGCAGCTTAAACGACAGGGGGCGGGATCAGCCCCAGCATTTT.

This clonotype was seen a handful of times. This chain links TRBV6-5 with TRBJ2-5; no clear D gene. Per the germline V gene, CDR1 is MNHEY and CDR2 is SVGAGI. This CDR3 region has 14 residues. V dropped 0 bases and J dropped 5 bases, with 10 bases sitting between them. DNA of the CDR3: TGTGCCAGCAGTTACTCGATTGGATATGAGACCCAGTACTTC. Residues: CASSYSIGYETQYF.

The CDR3 reads CASSLAGGFYEQYF. The CDR3 DNA reads TGCGCCAGCAGCTTGGCCGGAGGGTTCTACGAGCAGTACTTC. The chain couples TRBV5-1 to TRBJ2-7; maybe TRBD2 (6 bases). The germline CDR1 and CDR2 sequences are SGHRS and YFSETQ. The CDR3 spans 14 residues. V dropped 0 bases and J dropped 3 bases, with 10 bases sitting between them.

This clonotype was detected many times. The CDR3 protein is CSYLLTGGRTDTQYF. For the CDR3, the DNA is TGCAGCTATCTGCTTACAGGGGGGAGGACAGATACGCAGTATTTT. The chain is built from TRBV29-1 and TRBJ2-3, with 8 bases identical to TRBD1. Looked up from germline, CDR1 is SQVTM and CDR2 is ANQGSEA. Germline trimming cut 8 bases from V and 3 bases from J; bases unmatched to any gene: 13. The CDR3 is made up of 15 amino acids.

This chain connects TRBV9 to TRBJ2-1, with no clear D. V lost 0 bases and J lost 0, with 19 bases in between. Germline CDR1 SGDLS, CDR2 YYNGEE. The CDR3 is made up of 19 amino acids. DNA for the CDR3: TGTGCCAGCAGCGTAGCCAGCTCTCGGGCCGCCGTCTCCTACAATGAGCAGTTCTTC. This translates into CASSVASSRAAVSYNEQFF.

The chain has TRBV4-1 and TRBJ2-7; the match to TRBD2 covers 8 bases. This CDR3 region has 15 residues. The trim removed 0 bases at V and 7 bases at J, leaving 8 bases unmatched. Germline lookup yields CDR1 MGHRA and CDR2 YSYEKL. The CDR3 reads CASSQERLASGEQYF. CDR3 coding DNA: TGCGCCAGCAGCCAAGAACGGTTGGCTAGCGGGGAGCAGTACTTC.

The CDR3 region is CSVESGEWGYTQYF. DNA for the CDR3: TGCAGCGTTGAATCCGGAGAGTGGGGTTATACGCAGTATTTT. The chain uses TRBV29-1 and TRBJ2-3, with no clear D. V gave up 2 bases and J gave up 7 bases, with 16 bases separating them. Germline loops: CDR1 SQVTM, CDR2 ANQGSEA. CDR3 length equals 14 residues.

In this sample, this clonotype turned up many times. J is TRBJ1-6 and V is TRBV7-9; unclear D gene. This CDR3 is built from 17 residues. V was clipped by 0 bases and J by 3 bases, with 12 bases between them. Germline V lookup: CDR1 SEHNR, CDR2 FQNEAQ (reference sequence). CDR3 nucleotides: TGTGCCAGCAGCTTAGCGTCGGATGGGTTCTATAATTCACCCCTCCACTTT. This codes for CASSLASDGFYNSPLHF.

This clonotype was detected ten times or more. The chain employs TRBV11-3 and TRBJ2-7; D is unclear. The CDR3 runs to 13 residues. The germline V gene encodes CDR1 SGHNT and CDR2 YENEEA. The germline V and J ends were trimmed by 6 bases and 2 bases, with 11 bases remaining between them. The CDR3 sequence is CASRVDAAYEQYF. As DNA, the CDR3 is TGTGCCAGCAGGGTGGACGCGGCCTACGAGCAGTACTTC.

The chain combines TRBV30 with TRBJ2-3, with D uncertain. V lost 3 bases and J 6 bases, leaving 10 bases between the germline ends. This CDR3 is 12 amino acids long. Germline values: CDR1 GTSNPN, CDR2 SVGIG (reference sequence). CDR3 residues: CAWRATGDTQYF. CDR3 bases: TGTGCCTGGAGGGCTACCGGGGATACGCAGTATTTT.

The chain joins TRBV9 to TRBJ2-1, with TRBD2 identical over 7 bases. The J segment lost 8 bases and the V segment lost 0 bases, leaving 8 bases of the junction unmatched. CDR3 size: 15 residues. Germline V CDR1 and CDR2: SGDLS, YYNGEE. CDR3 residues: CASSVEGGRRDEQFF. The CDR3 DNA reads as TGTGCCAGCAGCGTAGAAGGCGGGAGACGGGATGAGCAGTTCTTC.

This chain connects TRBV3-1 to TRBJ2-1; TRBD2 aligns across 14 bases. CDR1 is LGHDT, CDR2 YNNKEL, per germline (reference sequence). After removal of 2 bases from V and 6 bases from J, the junction contained 15 bases not matched to a gene. This CDR3 is 20 amino acids long. CDR3 bases: TGTGCCAGCAGCCAATACCATTCTAGGACTAGCGGGAGGTTGGGCAATGAGCAGTTCTTC. Translating it yields CASSQYHSRTSGRLGNEQFF.

In this sample, this clonotype turned up a few times. The chain recombines TRBV11-2 with TRBJ2-1, with TRBD2 matching 7 bases. CDR1 and CDR2 (germline): SGHAT, FQNNGV. Trimming took 6 bases from V and 4 from J; bases not matched to a gene: 12. The CDR3 totals 16 residues. CDR3 residues: CASRIRGREIYNEQFF. The DNA for the CDR3 is TGTGCCAGCAGAATAAGAGGGCGGGAGATTTACAATGAGCAGTTCTTC.

At least ten counts were recorded for this clonotype. The chain carries TRBV27 and TRBJ2-1; D remains unclear. The CDR3 totals 11 residues. Germline V gene data show CDR1 as MNHEY and CDR2 as SMNVEV (reference sequence). With 4 bases removed from V and 15 bases from J, the gap between germline ends came to 13 bases. This CDR3 reads CASSSNRGWFF. As DNA, the CDR3 is TGTGCCAGCAGTTCCAATAGAGGTTGGTTCTTC.

J is TRBJ2-4 and V is TRBV6-1; 15 nucleotides line up with TRBD2. This CDR3 has 19 amino acids. CDR1 is MNHNS and CDR2 is SASEGT in the germline V gene. V was clipped by 6 bases and J by 0 bases; unmatched bases: 9. CDR3: CASSSWTSGRGGAKNIQYF. CDR3 bases: TGTGCCAGCAGCTCCTGGACTAGCGGGAGGGGGGGAGCCAAAAACATTCAGTACTTC.

In its sample, this clonotype was seen a few times. The V and J genes are TRBV7-6 and TRBJ2-1; no firm D call. The CDR3 loop spans 14 amino acids. From germline, CDR1 is SGHVS and CDR2 FNYEAQ. With 1 base removed from V and 7 bases from J, the gap between germline ends came to 11 bases. Here the CDR3 reads CASSLVSSWNEQFF. CDR3 bases: TGTGCCAGCAGCTTAGTCTCGAGCTGGAATGAGCAGTTCTTC. Filled out from reference TRBV7-6 and TRBJ2-1, the complete variable domain reads GAGVSQSPRYKVTKRGQDVALRCDPISGHVSLYWYRQALGQGPEFLTYFNYEAQQDKSGLPNDRFSAERPEGSISTLTIQRTEQRDSAMYRCASSLVSSWNEQFFGPGTRLTVL.

The chain links TRBV29-1 to TRBJ2-3; TRBD2 might be the D (5 bases). Germline V gives CDR1 SQVTM, CDR2 ANQGSEA. This CDR3 is built from 13 residues. Deletions cut 6 bases from V and 1 base from J, with 11 bases between. The CDR3 coding sequence is TGCAGCGTGGGAGATTCAGGCACAGATACGCAGTATTTT. Its protein product is CSVGDSGTDTQYF.

This chain uses TRBV27 with TRBJ2-1; 10 positions match TRBD1. Germline loops: CDR1 MNHEY, CDR2 SMNVEV (reference sequence). The CDR3 spans 16 residues. Trimming took 5 bases from V and 3 from J; bases not matched to a gene: 7. In nucleotides, the CDR3 is TGTGCCAGCAGTCCTGACAGGGGGCAACTCTACAATGAGCAGTTCTTC. Translating gives CASSPDRGQLYNEQFF.

In DNA form, the CDR3 reads TGTGCCAGCAGTTTGGGGCTAGCGGGAGTCCCTCCCTTTTACAATGAGCAGTTCTTC. It yields the protein CASSLGLAGVPPFYNEQFF. This chain links TRBV12-3 or TRBV12-4 with TRBJ2-1; 10 bases match TRBD2. V trimming: 3 bases; J trimming: 4 bases; junction bases outside the gene matches: 15. This CDR3 is 19 amino acids long.

This clonotype has ten or more counts. The gene calls are TRBV28 and TRBJ2-7, with D perhaps given as TRBD1 or TRBD2 (5 bases each). CDR1 and CDR2 (germline): MDHEN, SYDVKM. Trimming left V 4 bases short and J 0 bases short, with 13 bases between. The CDR3 consists of 15 residues. DNA for the CDR3: TGTGCCAGCAGTTCAGGGACGGCCTCCTCCTACGAGCAGTACTTC. It translates to CASSSGTASSYEQYF.